Following are 5 T cell receptor beta chains from one sample sequenced in a study of T cell responses to AZD1222 COVID-19 vaccine. TCRdb's table, derived via immunoSEQ multiplex PCR, lists solely in-frame clones and lacks some. This sample has approximately 130,000 clones, with approximately 85% found just once. Sequenced material: peripheral blood, taken on day 0 of AZD1222 vaccination. Source of these receptors: an adult in good health.

The chain couples TRBV7-8 to TRBJ1-3; possibly TRBD1 for D (6 bases). This CDR3 is 15 amino acids long. The ends were cut back, 5 bases at V and 0 bases at J, with 11 bases in the middle. CDR1 is SGHVS, CDR2 FQNEAQ, per germline. The CDR3 here is CASSVGGRSGNTIYF. CDR3 sequence (DNA): TGTGCCAGCAGCGTGGGGGGCCGCTCTGGAAACACCATATATTTT.

The chain combines TRBV30 with TRBJ1-5; D remains ambiguous. V was pared by 0 bases and J by 5 bases, with 11 bases between. The CDR3 runs 14 residues. Germline assignment: CDR1 GTSNPN and CDR2 SVGIG (reference sequence). The CDR3 protein is CAWSVSGLYQPQHF. The CDR3 DNA reads as TGTGCCTGGAGTGTTTCAGGCTTATATCAGCCCCAGCATTTT.

The CDR3 region has the DNA TGTGCCAGCAGTGAGGGGGGAATCATGCGCGAGCAGTACTTC. It specifies CASSEGGIMREQYF. The chain combines TRBV2 with TRBJ2-7, with D possibly TRBD2 on 6 matching bases. The germline V gene encodes CDR1 SNHLY and CDR2 FYNNEI. Trimming left V 3 bases short and J 6 bases short, with 15 bases between. The CDR3 is made up of 14 amino acids.

J is TRBJ2-7 and V is TRBV30; possibly TRBD2 for D (6 bases). The CDR3 runs to 12 residues. Germline V gene data show CDR1 as GTSNPN and CDR2 as SVGIG (reference sequence). V lost 1 base and J 5 bases, leaving 9 bases between the germline ends. DNA of the CDR3: TGTGCCTGGAGTGGATCGGGAGACGAGCAGTACTTC. As protein: CAWSGSGDEQYF.

V usage is TRBV19 and J usage is TRBJ2-5; TRBD1 matches 9 bases. The CDR3 length is 13 residues. J lost 2 bases, V lost 10 bases, and 5 bases had no gene match. Germline CDR1 reads LNHDA; CDR2 reads SQIVND (reference sequence). CDR3 residues: CATGTGLQETQYF. The CDR3 nucleotides are TGTGCCACGGGGACAGGGCTTCAAGAGACCCAGTACTTC.